A single sample gave rise to the 15 T cell receptor beta chains below, sequenced in a study of cytomegalovirus exposure and HLA in healthy donors. Both 60 Vbeta primers and 13 Jbeta primers went into the PCR. Sequencing used immunoSEQ multiplex PCR; TCRdb keeps in-frame clones, though not all of them. The sample data list around 200,000 clones. The sequencing sample was made of PBMCs. The receptors here all came from a girl aged 2-15 years in good health and CMV-seropositive.

This sequence joins TRBV19 and TRBJ2-1; possibly TRBD2 for D (5 bases). The CDR3 extends over 13 amino acids. Germline V CDR1 and CDR2: LNHDA, SQIVND (reference sequence). V lost 4 bases and J 7 bases, leaving 11 bases between the germline ends. CDR3 DNA sequence: TGTGCCAGTAGTACCAAAAGCGGTAATGAGCAGTTCTTC. This translates into CASSTKSGNEQFF.

This sequence joins TRBV15 and TRBJ1-4; no firm D call. From germline, CDR1 is LNHNV and CDR2 YYDKDF (reference sequence). The CDR3 loop spans 17 amino acids. Between the trimmed V and J ends, which lost 0 bases and 8 bases, there was a span of 19 bases. As DNA, the CDR3 is TGTGCCACCAGCAGAGATATTGGCATAAGGACTGGGGAAAAACTGTTTTTT. This codes for CATSRDIGIRTGEKLFF.

The V and J genes are TRBV4-1 and TRBJ1-1; 7 nucleotides match TRBD1. J lost 6 bases, V lost 3 bases, and 7 bases had no gene match. This CDR3 has 14 amino acids. Germline CDR1 reads MGHRA; CDR2 reads YSYEKL. The CDR3 sequence: CASSHPTGRAEAFF. CDR3 DNA sequence: TGCGCCAGCAGCCACCCGACAGGGCGGGCTGAAGCTTTCTTT.

This chain connects TRBV29-1 to TRBJ2-5; perhaps TRBD1 as D (5 bases). Germline assignment: CDR1 SQVTM and CDR2 ANQGSEA. The CDR3 has 13 residues. V dropped 6 bases and J dropped 1 base, with 12 bases sitting between them. The CDR3 is CSVRPGLQETQYF. CDR3 coding DNA: TGCAGCGTCCGTCCAGGGCTCCAAGAGACCCAGTACTTC.

V is TRBV11-2 and J is TRBJ2-7; 8 bases line up with TRBD2. There are 17 residues in the CDR3. In germline, CDR1 is SGHAT, CDR2 FQNNGV. The J segment lost 0 bases and the V segment lost 1 base, leaving 8 bases of the junction unmatched. Here the CDR3 reads CASSLAMRGAGSYEQYF. Here the CDR3 DNA reads TGTGCCAGCAGCTTAGCCATGCGGGGGGCCGGCTCCTACGAGCAGTACTTC.

This rearrangement joins TRBV29-1 to TRBJ2-7; weak D call: TRBD1 (6 bases). Trimming took off 4 bases at V and 7 bases at J, with 8 bases between the two ends. The germline CDR1 and CDR2 sequences are SQVTM and ANQGSEA. The CDR3 loop spans 10 amino acids. The DNA of the CDR3 is TGCAGCGTTGGGACAGTTGAGCAGTACTTC. Encoded protein: CSVGTVEQYF.

The chain has TRBV2 and TRBJ2-2; D is possibly TRBD1 (5 bases). Germline V gene data show CDR1 as SNHLY and CDR2 as FYNNEI. This CDR3 is 14 amino acids long. Trimming took off 8 bases at V and 10 bases at J, with 20 bases between the two ends. The CDR3 DNA sequence: TGTGCCAGCTTCCCCGACAGTGGGGATGAGGAGCTGTTTTTT. Its protein product is CASFPDSGDEELFF.

This chain connects TRBV5-1 to TRBJ2-7; D is ambiguous. The V end was cut by 2 bases, the J end by 4 bases, with 7 bases between. Germline-derived CDR1 and CDR2 are SGHRS and YFSETQ. This CDR3 region has 12 residues. CDR3 loop: CASSFDKYEQYF. CDR3 coding DNA: TGCGCCAGCAGCTTCGACAAGTACGAGCAGTACTTC.

This chain joins TRBV10-2 and TRBJ2-5; 8 nucleotides line up with TRBD1. The CDR3 sequence is 15 residues long. Germline V gene lookup returns CDR1 WSHSY and CDR2 SAAADI. V trimming: 5 bases; J trimming: 5 bases; junction bases outside the gene matches: 10. The CDR3 region is CASSPRTGRAETQYF. The CDR3 nucleotides are TGCGCCAGCAGTCCGCGGACAGGGCGCGCGGAGACCCAGTACTTC.

The chain combines TRBV7-9 with TRBJ1-3; the D gene is possibly TRBD1 (5 bases). Trimming took 5 bases from V and 4 from J, leaving 6 bases between them. This CDR3 has 12 residues. The germline V gene has CDR1 SEHNR and CDR2 FQNEAQ (reference sequence). In nucleotides, the CDR3 is TGTGCCAGCAGCCCAGGGGGAAACACCATATATTTT. Its translation: CASSPGGNTIYF.

The rearrangement uses TRBV28 and TRBJ2-5; a possible D gene is TRBD2 (5 bases). The V end was cut by 3 bases, the J end by 2 bases, with 13 bases between. CDR3 length: 15 amino acids. Germline assignment: CDR1 MDHEN and CDR2 SYDVKM. This CDR3 reads CASSFGVGVQETQYF. The CDR3 nucleotides are TGTGCCAGCAGTTTCGGGGTCGGGGTTCAAGAGACCCAGTACTTC.

The V gene is TRBV27, the J gene TRBJ2-4, with D hard to call. V gave up 5 bases and J gave up 9 bases, with 14 bases separating them. Looked up from germline, CDR1 is MNHEY and CDR2 is SMNVEV (reference sequence). The length of the CDR3 is 13 residues. The CDR3: CASSQPPGGIQYF. CDR3 coding DNA: TGTGCCAGCAGTCAACCCCCGGGTGGCATTCAGTACTTC.

The CDR3 DNA reads as TGCAGCGGTTTATCCCGGGACAGGGGCCTTAACTATGGCTACACCTTC. Encoded protein: CSGLSRDRGLNYGYTF. The genes are TRBV29-1 and TRBJ1-2, with 10 bases identical to TRBD1. The V gene end was trimmed by 7 bases and the J gene end by 1 base; junction bases not matched to a gene: 12. Germline V gives CDR1 SQVTM, CDR2 ANQGSEA. The CDR3 totals 16 residues.

The CDR3 nucleotides are TGTGCCAGCAGGTCCCGGGACAGGGAACTAGACACTGAAGCTTTCTTT. Its translation is CASRSRDRELDTEAFF. This rearrangement joins TRBV28 to TRBJ1-1, with 9 bases identical to TRBD1. There are 16 residues in the CDR3. V shed 6 bases, J shed 3 bases, and the junction held 11 bases outside the gene matches. The V gene's germline CDR1 is MDHEN and CDR2 SYDVKM.

The chain combines TRBV7-2 with TRBJ2-4, with 14 bases fitting TRBD2. The CDR3 totals 18 residues. Looked up from germline, CDR1 is SGHTA and CDR2 is FQGNSA. J was trimmed by 7 bases and V by 1 base; bases with no gene match: 9. CDR3 loop: CASSLVGTSGRIGNIQYF. The CDR3 DNA follows: TGTGCCAGCAGCTTAGTGGGGACTAGCGGGAGAATAGGGAACATTCAGTACTTC.